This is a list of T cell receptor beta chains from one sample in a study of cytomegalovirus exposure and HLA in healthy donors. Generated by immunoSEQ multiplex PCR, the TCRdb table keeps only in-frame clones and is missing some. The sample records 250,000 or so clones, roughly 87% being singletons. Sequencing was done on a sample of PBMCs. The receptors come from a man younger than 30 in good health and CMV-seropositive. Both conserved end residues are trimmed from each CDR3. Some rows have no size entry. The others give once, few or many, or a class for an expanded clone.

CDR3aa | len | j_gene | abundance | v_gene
ASSRVEVSGNTIY | 13 | TRBJ1-3 | once | TRBV28
ASSQGNRGYYGYT | 13 | TRBJ1-2 | - | TRBV14
ASSLEQGLHTEAF | 13 | TRBJ1-1 | - | TRBV7-2
ATHRLASYNEQF | 12 | TRBJ2-1 | - | TRBV15
SVRQGLEAF | 9 | TRBJ1-1 | - | TRBV29-1
ASSAQGQGAVGYT | 13 | TRBJ1-2 | few | TRBV2
AIGGTSYEQY | 10 | TRBJ2-7 | - | TRBV10-3
SARPNTEAF | 9 | TRBJ1-1 | - | TRBV20-1
AGAGSNYGYT | 10 | TRBJ1-2 | - | TRBV7-2
ASSDAGTGVYEQY | 13 | TRBJ2-7 | once | TRBV6-1
ASSPNLAGRYEQY | 13 | TRBJ2-7 | - | TRBV4-3
ASSVRTWSIGTAEAF | 15 | TRBJ1-1 | - | TRBV6-1
ASSPRGSGGSGANVLT | 16 | TRBJ2-6 | - | TRBV7-8
ASSSLLQGNTGELF | 14 | TRBJ2-2 | - | TRBV7-9
ASSESSADYEQY | 12 | TRBJ2-7 | - | TRBV10-2
ASSLMQEWNTGELF | 14 | TRBJ2-2 | - | TRBV5-1
ASSLPRGASGSGEQY | 15 | TRBJ2-7 | - | TRBV27
ASRITSGTYGYT | 12 | TRBJ1-2 | many | TRBV2